The rows below give T cell receptor beta chains drawn from one sample of a study of T cell responses to AZD1222 COVID-19 vaccine. Assay used: immunoSEQ multiplex PCR; TCRdb lists only in-frame clones, some missing. Of 75,000 to 90,000 clones detected, around 90% appear once; the ten largest clones hold roughly 5%. The input for sequencing was peripheral blood, taken 28 days after the second AZD1222 dose. The receptors here all came from an adult who received the AZD1222 COVID-19 vaccine. The CDR3 runs from the conserved cysteine through the conserved F or W. Each record gives: CDR3 length, clone size, D gene, V gene, J gene, CDR3 protein, CDR3 DNA. A D gene is named only where the DNA matches it firmly. Size is omitted from some rows. Given values are once, few, many or a class for expanded clones.

15	.	.	TRBV30	TRBJ1-3	CAWSRGTYSGNTIYF	TGTGCCTGGAGTCGGGGGACCTACTCTGGAAACACCATATATTTT
12	.	.	TRBV6-2/TRBV6-3	TRBJ1-1	CASSYAISPLDF	TGTGCCAGCAGTTACGCCATCTCCCCTCTTGACTTT
15	.	TRBD1	TRBV6-5	TRBJ1-1	CASSGQGARRTEAFF	TGTGCCAGCAGCGGACAGGGTGCTAGGAGAACTGAAGCTTTCTTT
15	.	TRBD1	TRBV29-1	TRBJ2-1	CSVEAGTGAYNEQFF	TGCAGCGTTGAAGCTGGGACAGGGGCCTACAATGAGCAGTTCTTC
15	.	.	TRBV28	TRBJ1-5	CASSWGRRAIQPQHF	TGTGCCAGCAGTTGGGGCCGTCGGGCCATTCAGCCCCAGCATTTT
16	.	.	TRBV5-8	TRBJ1-5	CASSLAWEGVNQPQHF	TGTGCCAGCAGCTTGGCCTGGGAGGGAGTCAATCAGCCCCAGCATTTT
19	.	TRBD2	TRBV18	TRBJ2-1	CASSLVPGLAGGRYNEQFF	TGTGCCAGCTCACTAGTCCCGGGACTAGCGGGAGGGCGATACAATGAGCAGTTCTTC
18	.	.	TRBV4-1	TRBJ1-3	CASSQPPRSGLSGNTIYF	TGCGCCAGCAGCCAACCACCCCGATCAGGGCTGTCTGGAAACACCATATATTTT
18	.	TRBD2	TRBV19	TRBJ2-2	CASSILGLAGTNTGELFF	TGTGCCAGTAGTATCCTGGGACTAGCGGGAACGAACACCGGGGAGCTGTTTTTT
12	.	.	TRBV7-9	TRBJ2-7	CASSLVGYEQYF	TGTGCCAGCAGCTTAGTTGGCTACGAGCAGTACTTC
14	.	.	TRBV28	TRBJ1-5	CASSLSGVGQPQHF	TGTGCCAGCAGTTTATCCGGGGTGGGGCAGCCCCAGCATTTT
14	.	.	TRBV27	TRBJ2-7	CASSSRFKEYEQYF	TGTGCCAGCAGTTCCCGCTTTAAAGAGTACGAGCAGTACTTC
17	.	TRBD2	TRBV9	TRBJ2-1	CASSVGGSGTPYNEQFF	TGTGCCAGCAGCGTAGGAGGTAGCGGGACGCCCTACAATGAGCAGTTCTTC
13	.	.	TRBV6-5	TRBJ1-1	CASSGAFSTEAFF	TGTGCCAGCAGCGGCGCTTTTTCCACTGAAGCTTTCTTT
13	.	.	TRBV12-3/TRBV12-4	TRBJ2-5	CASSLGGTETQYF	TGTGCCAGCAGTTTAGGAGGGACAGAGACCCAGTACTTC
15	.	.	TRBV6-5	TRBJ2-1	CASSPLERESNEQFF	TGTGCCAGCAGTCCTCTAGAAAGAGAGTCCAATGAGCAGTTCTTC
14	.	.	TRBV5-1	TRBJ2-1	CASSLAERNNEQFF	TGCGCCAGCAGCTTGGCCGAACGGAACAATGAGCAGTTCTTC
12	.	.	TRBV6-5	TRBJ2-7	CASGQTTYEQYF	TGTGCCAGCGGGCAGACCACCTACGAGCAGTACTTC
14	.	TRBD2	TRBV6-6	TRBJ2-1	CASSYSGLDREQFF	TGTGCCAGCAGTTACTCGGGACTAGACAGAGAGCAGTTCTTC
14	.	.	TRBV3-1/TRBV3-2	TRBJ2-7	CASSQSRNSYEQYF	TGTGCCAGCAGCCAATCTAGGAACTCCTACGAGCAGTACTTC
14	.	.	TRBV7-9	TRBJ1-1	CASSPSATNTEAFF	TGTGCCAGCAGCCCTAGCGCTACGAACACTGAAGCTTTCTTT
14	.	TRBD1	TRBV28	TRBJ1-5	CASSLTGGNQPQHF	TGTGCCAGCAGCCTTACAGGGGGCAATCAGCCCCAGCATTTT
17	.	.	TRBV4-1	TRBJ1-6	CASSQDATGRINSPLHF	TGCGCCAGCAGCCAGGACGCAACAGGGAGGATAAATTCACCCCTCCACTTT
16	once	.	TRBV7-7	TRBJ2-2	CASSLVGRGNTGELFF	TGTGCCAGCAGCTTAGTGGGGAGAGGGAACACCGGGGAGCTGTTTTTT
14	.	.	TRBV6-5	TRBJ1-5	CASRRDRFRQPQHF	TGTGCCAGCAGACGAGACAGATTCCGGCAGCCCCAGCATTTT
10	.	.	TRBV25-1	TRBJ2-3	CAWGAGTQYF	TGTGCCTGGGGGGCAGGTACGCAGTATTTT
14	.	.	TRBV6-2/TRBV6-3	TRBJ2-5	CASSYPGLSETQYF	TGTGCCAGCAGTTATCCGGGATTGTCAGAGACCCAGTACTTC
16	.	TRBD1	TRBV14	TRBJ1-2	CASSQVGRGRGSGYTF	TGTGCCAGCAGCCAAGTGGGCAGGGGGCGCGGGAGTGGCTACACCTTC
15	.	.	TRBV3-1/TRBV3-2	TRBJ1-1	CASSPQVALDTEAFF	TGTGCCAGCAGCCCGCAGGTCGCCTTGGACACTGAAGCTTTCTTT
12	.	.	TRBV19	TRBJ1-2	CASSSKTHGYTF	TGTGCCAGTAGTTCTAAGACACATGGCTACACCTTC
13	.	.	TRBV11-3	TRBJ2-2	CASSLVAGGELFF	TGTGCCAGCAGCTTAGTGGCCGGAGGGGAGCTGTTTTTT
13	.	.	TRBV6-4	TRBJ1-2	CASSASGGYGYTF	TGTGCCAGCAGTGCCAGCGGGGGGTATGGCTACACCTTC
16	.	.	TRBV5-4	TRBJ2-1	CASSLQPESSYNEQFF	TGTGCCAGCAGCTTACAGCCCGAGAGCTCCTACAATGAGCAGTTCTTC
15	.	.	TRBV4-2	TRBJ1-2	CASSTHGTLPYGYTF	TGTGCCAGCAGCACCCACGGGACTCTCCCCTATGGCTACACCTTC
16	.	.	TRBV3-1/TRBV3-2	TRBJ1-4	CASSHGTGTVGEKLFF	TGTGCCAGCAGCCACGGAACCGGGACGGTAGGGGAAAAACTGTTTTTT
15	.	.	TRBV5-1	TRBJ2-2	CASRSQRTNTGELFF	TGCGCCAGCAGATCACAAAGAACAAACACCGGGGAGCTGTTTTTT
14	.	TRBD1	TRBV5-1	TRBJ1-1	CASSLATGDTEAFF	TGCGCCAGCAGCTTGGCTACAGGGGACACTGAAGCTTTCTTT
13	.	.	TRBV7-3	TRBJ2-5	CASSLSPTETQYF	TGTGCCAGCAGCTTAAGCCCGACGGAGACCCAGTACTTC
16	.	.	TRBV14	TRBJ2-1	CASSPNDGSSWNEQFF	TGTGCCAGCAGCCCTAACGACGGTAGCTCGTGGAATGAGCAGTTCTTC
13	.	.	TRBV12-3/TRBV12-4	TRBJ1-1	CASSLGRQPHGFF	TGTGCCAGCAGTTTGGGTCGACAGCCGCATGGGTTCTTT
16	.	.	TRBV10-3	TRBJ1-3	CAISELGAYSGNTIYF	TGTGCCATCAGTGAATTAGGGGCGTACTCTGGAAACACCATATATTTT
13	.	.	TRBV25-1	TRBJ1-5	CASSVWGNQPQHF	TGTGCCAGCAGTGTTTGGGGCAATCAGCCCCAGCATTTT
15	.	.	TRBV10-2	TRBJ2-1	CASSDTGEIYNEQFF	TGCGCCAGCAGTGATACGGGAGAGATATACAATGAGCAGTTCTTC
16	.	TRBD2	TRBV14	TRBJ2-5	CASSQISGRAQETQYF	TGTGCCAGCAGCCAAATAAGCGGGAGGGCCCAGGAGACCCAGTACTTC
16	.	.	TRBV30	TRBJ1-6	CAWSTAASSYNSPLHF	TGTGCCTGGAGTACGGCAGCGAGCTCCTATAATTCACCCCTCCACTTT
13	.	TRBD1	TRBV5-5	TRBJ1-1	CASSRQGNTEAFF	TGTGCCAGCAGCCGACAGGGAAACACTGAAGCTTTCTTT
14	.	.	TRBV19	TRBJ2-2	CASSSKEYTGELFF	TGTGCCAGTAGTTCTAAGGAGTACACCGGGGAGCTGTTTTTT
15	once	.	TRBV2	TRBJ2-7	CASSDRTTGTYEQYF	TGTGCCAGCAGTGACCGAACCACCGGTACCTACGAGCAGTACTTC